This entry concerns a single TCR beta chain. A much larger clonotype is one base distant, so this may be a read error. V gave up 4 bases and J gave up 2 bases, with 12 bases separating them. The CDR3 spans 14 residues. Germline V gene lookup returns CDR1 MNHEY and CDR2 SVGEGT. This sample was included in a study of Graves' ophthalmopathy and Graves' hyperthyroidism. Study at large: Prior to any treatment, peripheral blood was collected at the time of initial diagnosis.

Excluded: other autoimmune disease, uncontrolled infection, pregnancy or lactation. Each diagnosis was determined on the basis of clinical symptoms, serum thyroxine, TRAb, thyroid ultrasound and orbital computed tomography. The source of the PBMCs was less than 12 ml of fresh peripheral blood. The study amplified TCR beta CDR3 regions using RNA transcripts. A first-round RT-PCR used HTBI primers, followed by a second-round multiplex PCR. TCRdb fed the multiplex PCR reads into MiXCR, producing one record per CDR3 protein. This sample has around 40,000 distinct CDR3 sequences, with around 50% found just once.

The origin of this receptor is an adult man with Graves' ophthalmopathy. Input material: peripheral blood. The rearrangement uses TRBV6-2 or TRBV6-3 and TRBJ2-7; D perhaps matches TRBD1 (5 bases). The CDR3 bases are TGTGCCAGCAGTTCGGACATGGCTGCCTACGAGCAGTACTTC. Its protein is CASSSDMAAYEQYF.